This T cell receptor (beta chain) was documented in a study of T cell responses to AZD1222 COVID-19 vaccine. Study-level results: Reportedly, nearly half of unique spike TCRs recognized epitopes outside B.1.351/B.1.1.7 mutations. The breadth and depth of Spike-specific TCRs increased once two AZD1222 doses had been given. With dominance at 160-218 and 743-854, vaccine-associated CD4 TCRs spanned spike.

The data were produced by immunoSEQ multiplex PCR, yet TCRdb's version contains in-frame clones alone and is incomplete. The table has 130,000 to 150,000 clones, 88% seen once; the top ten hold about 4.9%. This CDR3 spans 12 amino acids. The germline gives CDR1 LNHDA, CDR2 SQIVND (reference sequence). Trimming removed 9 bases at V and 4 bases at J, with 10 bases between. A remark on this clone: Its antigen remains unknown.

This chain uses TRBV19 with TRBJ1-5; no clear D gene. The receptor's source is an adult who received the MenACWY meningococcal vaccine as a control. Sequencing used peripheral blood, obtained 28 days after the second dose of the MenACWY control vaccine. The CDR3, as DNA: TGTGCCAGCGCGGACGGGAATCAGCCCCAGCATTTT. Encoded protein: CASADGNQPQHF.